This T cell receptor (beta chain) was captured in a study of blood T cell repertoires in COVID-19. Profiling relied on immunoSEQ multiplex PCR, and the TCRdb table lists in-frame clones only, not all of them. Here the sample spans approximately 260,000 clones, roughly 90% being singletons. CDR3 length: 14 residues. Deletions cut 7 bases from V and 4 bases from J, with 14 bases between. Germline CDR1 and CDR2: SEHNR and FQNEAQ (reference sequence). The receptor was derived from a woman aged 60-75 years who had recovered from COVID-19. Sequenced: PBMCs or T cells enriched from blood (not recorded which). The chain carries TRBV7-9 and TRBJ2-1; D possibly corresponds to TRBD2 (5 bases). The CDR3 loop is CASTADGGYNEQFF. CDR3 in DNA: TGTGCCAGCACCGCCGACGGAGGTTACAATGAGCAGTTCTTC.